This TCR beta chain appears in the sequencing data of a study of blood T cell repertoires in COVID-19 (dated by TCRdb to 2018 to 2021). Regarding the study in general: Samples covering the acute and convalescent phases of COVID-19 were provided by collaborators in the United States, Italy and Spain. Subjects who had been exposed to COVID-19, were actively infected with it, or had recovered from it provided the deeply sampled blood TCRbeta repertoires that made up the dataset. The samples were drawn from two sources: the first 160 participants of the ongoing ImmuneRACE study, and about 1,300 subjects contributed by 6 global collaborators. The prospective study material was composed of cDNA or gDNA derived from T cells, B-cell-depleted T cells, or PBMCs. Nearly every sample came with metadata listing a de-identified subject ID, COVID-19 status, age in years and sex. HLA class I and class II types, where available, came from metadata supplied by the sample provider rather than from assay-based typing. The repertoires were released in a freely available public database meant as a resource for research on the immune response to SARS-CoV-2.

In regard to this clone: What antigen it recognizes has not been identified. Base qualities are not recorded, but no much larger clone differs from it by a single base.

What the research found in general, with its limitations: The quantity of clinical and demographic metadata differed by source and by participant and was supplied without curation.

Enrolling through a virtual design, the prospective study's participants ranged in age from about 18 to 89 years and lived across 24 United States geographic areas. To assign participants to cohorts, the prospective study relied on clinical history that participants themselves reported in a screening survey and a study questionnaire. In the prospective study, whole blood, serum and a nasopharyngeal or oropharyngeal swab were collected from each participant by mobile phlebotomists. Prospective study participants could optionally give additional blood draws and questionnaires over a roughly two-month period. Prospective study blood samples were shipped either frozen or at room temperature before DNA extraction. Its CDR3 holds 13 amino acids, cysteine through phenylalanine. This entry keeps only the CDR3 DNA: 39 bases, framed from base 1. V is clipped by 1 base and J by 4 bases, and the sequence between their germline boundaries is 7 bases long. CDR1 and CDR2 are read off the germline V gene as SGHDN and FVKESK.

TCRbeta CDR3 regions were amplified from genomic DNA by means of the immunoSEQ Assay, a bias-controlled multiplex PCR. Processing in the source paper ran as follows. Within the assay, amplification of reference gene primers was used to estimate how many nucleated cells each sample contained. To quantify the absolute abundance of each unique TCRbeta CDR3 rearrangement, sequence reads were collapsed and filtered. For each sample, productive Simpson clonality was calculated as the square root of Simpson's diversity index across productive rearrangements. TCRdb retrieved this table from immuneACCESS and kept in-frame rearrangements only. Not all clones are present; in checked studies, unresolved V genes account for under half, and no reason is known for the remainder. From that table come the V and J calls and clone size; the DNA was used to work out D and trimming. Within this sample are about 220,000 clones, with approximately 88% of them counted one time only. The top ten hold approximately 2.8% of the sample.

The receptor was derived from a woman in her twenties or thirties with acute COVID-19. The rearrangement joined TRBV14 to TRBJ1-2, with TRBD1 tentatively as D gene (6 bases match). The sequencing input was PBMCs or T cells enriched from blood (not recorded which). The base sequence is TGTGCCAGCAGCCAAGTGGACAGCTATGGCTACACCTTC. This encodes CASSQVDSYGYTF.